This record looks at one T cell receptor (beta chain) sequence and its context. Antigen unknown. Profiling relied on immunoSEQ multiplex PCR, and the TCRdb table lists in-frame clones only, not all of them. The sample has 7,300 or so clones, 80% to 85% seen once. This sample was taken from a study of PD-1 blockade in classical Hodgkin lymphoma. Documented time point: cycle 4 day 1 (C4D1), after about 6 weeks of nivolumab. Relapse was seen in all patients after autologous stem cell transplantation, and brentuximab vedotin exposure was variable. Classifying best responses yielded complete response, partial response or progressive disease. This CDR3 has 15 amino acids. Germline-derived CDR1 and CDR2 are SEHNR and FQNEAQ (reference sequence). Trimming left V 5 bases short and J 8 bases short, with 21 bases between. Study findings and constraints: Healthy donors reportedly exceeded newly diagnosed patients in baseline TCR diversity. Similar baseline diversity was found in complete responders and newly diagnosed patients.

The sample was peripheral blood mononuclear cells (PBMCs), taken before the fourth cycle of nivolumab. The origin of this receptor is a human donor with classical Hodgkin lymphoma. The chain carries TRBV7-9 and TRBJ1-2; the D gene is possibly TRBD1 (5 bases). Written as DNA, the CDR3 is TGTGCCAGCAGCCCCCAGGGTGTCTTCCGGAGGGGCTACACCTTC. As protein: CASSPQGVFRRGYTF.